The 3 T cell receptor beta chains given below trace back to one sample, sequenced in a study of T-cell reconstitution after alpha-beta-depleted transplantation in children (dated by TCRdb to 2016 to 2017). Libraries were made using PCR. These reads were obtained on an Illumina HiSeq 2500. TCR library preparation used molecular barcoding, with unique molecular identifiers applied to normalize quantification of the TCRbeta repertoire. TCRdb passed the public sequencing reads through fastp at Q25 and MiXCR, retaining productive beta sequences. For every CDR3 protein sequence, its rows merge into one entry that carries the most common genes and DNA. The sample includes roughly 240,000 distinct CDR3 sequences, with around 7.5% observed a single time. The ten biggest clones cover nearly 6.5% of the sample. Per the publication, the treatment or condition label means: allogeneic hematopoietic cell transplantation with graft depleted of TCRalphabeta T cells and CD19 B cells.

This specimen was PBMCs, mostly from graft donor cells, taken 180 days after TCRalphabeta/CD19-depleted stem cell transplant. These receptors came from a male patient aged 10-17 years who had a stem cell transplant for acute lymphoblastic leukemia, so the T cells may come from the graft donor.

Comment on this clonotype: A much larger clone lies one base from this, so it may be a read error. V is TRBV12-3 or TRBV12-4 and J is TRBJ1-5; D may be TRBD1 (5 bases). Trimming shortened V by 3 bases and J by 3 bases, and 12 bases separated the two germline ends. This CDR3 is built from 15 residues. As DNA, the CDR3 is TGTGCCAGCAGTTTCTCGGGACCGACCAATCAGCCCCAGCATTTT. Translation: CASSFSGPTNQPQHF.

Comments on this clonotype: With a much larger clone just one base away, this may be a read error. The V call is TRBV11-2, the J call TRBJ1-2; a weak D match, TRBD1 (5 bases). CDR1 is SGHAT and CDR2 is FQNNGV in the germline V gene. This CDR3 is built from 14 residues. CDR3 amino acids: CASSQKGGDYGYNF. For the CDR3, the DNA is TGTGCCAGCAGCCAAAAGGGCGGGGACTATGGCTACAACTTC.

At least ten counts were recorded for this clonotype. The chain joins TRBV7-8 to TRBJ1-6, with 7 bases identical to TRBD1. In germline, CDR1 is SGHVS, CDR2 FQNEAQ. Germline trimming cut 5 bases from V and 7 bases from J; bases unmatched to any gene: 5. This CDR3 contains 14 residues. Written as DNA, the CDR3 is TGTGCCAGCAGCCCCGGGACAGAAAATTCACCCCTCCACTTT. Translating gives CASSPGTENSPLHF.